This T cell receptor beta chain was profiled in a study of CD4 T cells in relation to SARS-CoV-2 and coronaviruses. The unexposed donors gave CD4+ T cells in about 2011-2018, prior to COVID-19. The cells were cultured for approximately ten days before CD4+ T cells were isolated. This clone was observed a handful of times. Antigen: not known. The CDR3 sequence is 12 residues long. Trimming left V 2 bases short and J 8 bases short, with 9 bases between. The table came from immunoSEQ multiplex PCR; TCRdb's copy has only in-frame clones and leaves some out. The data show over 25,000 clones, with about three quarters seen just once and about 15% held by the top ten.

The clonotype originates from a human donor in good health. The sample consisted of CD4+ T cells from PBMCs, cultured in vitro. The chain joins TRBV12-3 or TRBV12-4 to TRBJ1-1; D is uncertain. CDR3 DNA: TGTGCCAGCAGTTTACTTGGGTGGGAAGCTTTCTTT. Protein: CASSLLGWEAFF.